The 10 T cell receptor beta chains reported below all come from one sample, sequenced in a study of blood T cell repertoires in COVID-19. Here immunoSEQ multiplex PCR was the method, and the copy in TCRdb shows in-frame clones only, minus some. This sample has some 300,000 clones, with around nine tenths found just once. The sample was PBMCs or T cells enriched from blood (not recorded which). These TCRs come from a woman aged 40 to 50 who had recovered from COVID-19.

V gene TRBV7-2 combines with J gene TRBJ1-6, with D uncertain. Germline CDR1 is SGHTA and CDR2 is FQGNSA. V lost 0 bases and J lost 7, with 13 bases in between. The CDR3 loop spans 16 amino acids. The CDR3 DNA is TGTGCCAGCAGCTTAGCGCCCGGGATTGCAAATTCACCCCTCCACTTT. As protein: CASSLAPGIANSPLHF. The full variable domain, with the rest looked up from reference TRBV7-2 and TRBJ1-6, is GAGVSQSPSNKVTEKGKDVELRCDPISGHTALYWYRQSLGQGLEFLIYFQGNSAPDKSGLPSDRFSAERTGGSVSTLTIQRTQQEDSAVYLCASSLAPGIANSPLHFGNGTRLTVT.

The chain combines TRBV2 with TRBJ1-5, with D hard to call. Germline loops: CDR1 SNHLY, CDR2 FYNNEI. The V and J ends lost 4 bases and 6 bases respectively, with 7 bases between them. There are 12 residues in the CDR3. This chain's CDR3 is CASSVGFQPQHF. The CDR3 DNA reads TGTGCCAGCAGTGTGGGCTTTCAGCCCCAGCATTTT.

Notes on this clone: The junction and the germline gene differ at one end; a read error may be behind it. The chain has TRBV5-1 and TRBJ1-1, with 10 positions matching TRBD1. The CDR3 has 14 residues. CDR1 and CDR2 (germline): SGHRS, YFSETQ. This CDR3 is CASRLTGGGTEAFF. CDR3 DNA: TGCGCCAGCCGCTTGACAGGGGGCGGCACTGAAGCTTTCTTT.

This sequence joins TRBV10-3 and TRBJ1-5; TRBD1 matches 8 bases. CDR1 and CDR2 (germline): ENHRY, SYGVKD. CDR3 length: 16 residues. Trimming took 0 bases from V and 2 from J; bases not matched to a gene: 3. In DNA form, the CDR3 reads TGTGCCATCAGTGAGTCGACAGGGGAGGGCAATCAGCCCCAGCATTTT. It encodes CAISESTGEGNQPQHF.

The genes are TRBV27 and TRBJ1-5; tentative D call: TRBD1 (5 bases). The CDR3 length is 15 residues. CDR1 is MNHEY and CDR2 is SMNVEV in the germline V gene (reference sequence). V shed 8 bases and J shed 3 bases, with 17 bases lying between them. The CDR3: CASASFGGFNQPQHF. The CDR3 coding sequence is TGTGCCAGCGCTTCCTTCGGGGGATTCAATCAGCCCCAGCATTTT.

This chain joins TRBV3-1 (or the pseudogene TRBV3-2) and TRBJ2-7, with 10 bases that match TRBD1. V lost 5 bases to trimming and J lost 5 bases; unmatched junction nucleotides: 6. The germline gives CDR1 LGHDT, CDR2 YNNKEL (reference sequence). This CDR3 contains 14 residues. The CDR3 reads CASSRKTGGNEQYF. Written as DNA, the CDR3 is TGTGCCAGCAGCAGGAAGACAGGGGGCAACGAGCAGTACTTC.

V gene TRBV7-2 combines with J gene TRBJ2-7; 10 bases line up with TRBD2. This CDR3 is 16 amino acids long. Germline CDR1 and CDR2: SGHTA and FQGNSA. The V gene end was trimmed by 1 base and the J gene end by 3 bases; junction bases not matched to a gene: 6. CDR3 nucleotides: TGTGCCAGCAGCTTAGAGGCGACTAGCGGGTTCTACGAGCAGTACTTC. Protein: CASSLEATSGFYEQYF.

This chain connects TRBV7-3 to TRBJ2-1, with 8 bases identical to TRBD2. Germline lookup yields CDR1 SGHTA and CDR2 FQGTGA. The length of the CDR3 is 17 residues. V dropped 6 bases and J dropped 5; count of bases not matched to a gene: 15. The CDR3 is CASSRRWGSGKDNEQFF. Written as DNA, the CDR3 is TGTGCCAGCAGTCGGCGTTGGGGTAGCGGGAAAGACAATGAGCAGTTCTTC.

The CDR3 coding sequence is TGTGCCAGCAGTTACTCTGCGGCCGACCCCTACTATGGCTACACCTTC. Translated: CASSYSAADPYYGYTF. The chain couples TRBV6-2 or TRBV6-3 to TRBJ1-2; the D is unclear. Deletions cut 0 bases from V and 3 bases from J, with 14 bases between. The CDR3 has 16 residues. CDR1 and CDR2 from the germline V gene are MNHEY and SVGEGT.

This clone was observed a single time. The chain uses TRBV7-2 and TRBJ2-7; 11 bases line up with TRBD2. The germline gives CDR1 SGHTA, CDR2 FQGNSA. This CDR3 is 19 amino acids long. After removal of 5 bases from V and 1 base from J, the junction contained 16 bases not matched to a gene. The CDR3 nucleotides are TGTGCCAGCAGCCCTAATACCCCGGGACTAGCGGAATTATCCTACGAGCAGTACTTC. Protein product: CASSPNTPGLAELSYEQYF.